This TCR beta chain is from a study of blood T cell repertoires in COVID-19. Across the study: In each case, the material was cDNA or gDNA derived from T cells, B-cell-depleted T cells, or PBMCs.

The protocol was immunoSEQ multiplex PCR, while the TCRdb copy is restricted to in-frame clones and leaves out a portion. The sample contains about 130,000 clones, around 87% of which appear only once. Looked up from germline, CDR1 is MGHRA and CDR2 is YSYEKL. This CDR3 comprises 16 residues. V lost 3 bases and J lost 0; bases outside the gene matches: 6. The sequence was collected from a man aged 50 to 59 with active COVID-19. The sample comprised peripheral blood. The genes are TRBV4-1 and TRBJ2-3; TRBD1 matches at 7 bases. The CDR3 sequence: CASSQMGQPSTDTQYF. CDR3 DNA: TGCGCCAGCAGCCAGATGGGACAGCCCAGCACAGATACGCAGTATTTT.